Following are 27 T cell receptor beta chains from one sample sequenced in a study of CD39 and CD103 CD8 tumor-infiltrating T cells. Some clones are missing from TCRdb's copy, which holds only in-frame ones; the method was immunoSEQ multiplex PCR. Of several hundred clones detected, roughly 40% appear once; the ten largest clones hold around 57%. What was sequenced was CD39+ CD103+ CD8+ T cells sorted from the tumor. Sample subset: CD103+CD39+ double-positive CD45RA- CD8 T cells. The source of these receptors is a human donor with melanoma.

V is TRBV11-1 and J is TRBJ2-5; D is unclear. TRBJ2-7 explains the end of the DNA better; the J call may be wrong. CDR3 length: 12 amino acids. Per germline, CDR1 SGHAT and CDR2 FQDESV (reference sequence). Here the CDR3 DNA reads TGTGCCAGCAGCTTATCAATCTACGAGCAGTACTTC. Translated, it gives CASSLSIYEQYF.

The V call is TRBV11-1, the J call TRBJ2-7, with TRBD2 identical over 8 bases. Per the germline V gene, CDR1 is SGHAT and CDR2 is FQDESV (reference sequence). Trimming cost V 4 bases and J 7 bases; bases outside gene matches: 12. The CDR3 runs 15 residues. CDR3 sequence reads: CASSSGGRGRVEQYF. In nucleotides, the CDR3 is TGTGCCAGCAGCTCGGGGGGGAGGGGAAGGGTAGAGCAGTACTTC. Complete variable domain (other parts from reference TRBV11-1 and TRBJ2-7): EAEVAQSPRYKITEKSQAVAFWCDPISGHATLYWYRQILGQGPELLVQFQDESVVDDSQLPKDRFSAERLKGVDSTLKIQPAELGDSAMYLCASSSGGRGRVEQYFGPGTRLTVT.

By its share, this clone is medium-sized. V usage is TRBV5-4 and J usage is TRBJ2-3; 7 bases align to TRBD2. Germline CDR1 SGHNT, CDR2 YYREEE (reference sequence). V trimming: 0 bases; J trimming: 1 base; junction bases outside the gene matches: 11. The CDR3 contains 18 residues. The CDR3 DNA is TGTGCCAGCAGCTTGGGGTTAGGGGCGGGAGTCCGCACAGATACGCAGTATTTT. Translation: CASSLGLGAGVRTDTQYF.

As for this clone: With only one base between it and a far larger clone, this is likely a read error. The rearrangement links TRBV11-1 to TRBJ2-1; 8 bases agree with TRBD2. Per the germline V gene, CDR1 is SGHAT and CDR2 is FQDESV (reference sequence). V was clipped by 3 bases and J by 2 bases; unmatched bases: 3. The length of the CDR3 is 15 residues. The CDR3 is CASSLGSGAYNEQFF. The DNA for the CDR3 is TGTGCCAGCAGCTTGGGTAGCGGGGCCTACAATGAGCAGTTCTTC.

The table lists this clone with a few counts. This chain uses TRBV30 with TRBJ2-1; D remains unclear. V lost 0 bases, J lost 4 bases, and 7 bases lay in between. This CDR3 contains 13 residues. Germline loops: CDR1 GTSNPN, CDR2 SVGIG (reference sequence). The CDR3 spells CAWSVSLYNEQFF. DNA for the CDR3: TGTGCCTGGAGTGTAAGTCTTTACAATGAGCAGTTCTTC.

This chain links TRBV11-1 with TRBJ2-2; perhaps TRBD2 as D (5 bases). This CDR3 has 12 residues. CDR1 and CDR2 (germline): SGHAT, FQDESV (reference sequence). Trimming shortened V by 8 bases and J by 3 bases, and 7 bases separated the two germline ends. CDR3 DNA: TGTGCCAGCGTCGGGGACACCGGGGAGCTGTTTTTT. It specifies CASVGDTGELFF.

Relative to its sample, this clone is large (0.1 to 1%). This chain joins TRBV6-6 and TRBJ2-3; 9 bases are a match to TRBD1. Losses at the gene ends were 2 bases for V and 4 bases for J; bases not matched to a gene: 4. CDR3 length: 15 residues. In germline, CDR1 is MNHNY, CDR2 SVGAGI (reference sequence). This CDR3 reads CASSYGTGSPDTQYF. CDR3 nucleotides: TGTGCCAGCAGTTACGGGACAGGGTCTCCAGATACGCAGTATTTT.

This chain connects TRBV4-3 to TRBJ1-4; D not certain. Per the germline V gene, CDR1 is LGHNA and CDR2 is YSLEER. The CDR3 length is 15 residues. Trimming took off 1 base at V and 4 bases at J, with 10 bases between the two ends. This CDR3 is CASSQGEGYNEKLFF. CDR3 DNA: TGCGCCAGCAGCCAAGGAGAAGGGTATAATGAAAAACTGTTTTTT.

The gene calls are TRBV28 and TRBJ2-2; no reliable D call. Looked up from germline, CDR1 is MDHEN and CDR2 is SYDVKM. This CDR3 region has 13 residues. The germline V and J ends were trimmed by 1 base and 11 bases, with 11 bases remaining between them. The CDR3 here is CASSLFVPGELFF. Written as DNA, the CDR3 is TGTGCCAGCAGTTTATTCGTCCCGGGCGAGCTGTTTTTT. Based on the CDR3 plus reference TRBV28 and TRBJ2-2, the full variable domain is DVKVTQSSRYLVKRTGEKVFLECVQDMDHENMFWYRQDPGLGLRLIYFSYDVKMKEKGDIPEGYSVSREKKERFSLILESASTNQTSMYLCASSLFVPGELFFGEGSRLTVL.

As regards this clone: At one end, the junction sequence differs from germline, possibly due to a read error. The chain couples TRBV5-4 to TRBJ2-2, with no clear D. The germline V gene has CDR1 SGHNT and CDR2 YYREEE (reference sequence). CDR3 length: 13 residues. The CDR3 region is CASSQDTAGELFF. The CDR3 nucleotides read TGCGCCAGCAGCCAAGATACAGCCGGGGAGCTGTTTTTT.

The gene calls are TRBV7-9 and TRBJ1-1, with no clear D. V dropped 5 bases and J dropped 4 bases, with 8 bases sitting between them. Germline V lookup: CDR1 SEHNR, CDR2 FQNEAQ (reference sequence). CDR3 length equals 12 residues. The CDR3 protein is CASSKSATEAFF. The CDR3 region has the DNA TGTGCCAGCAGCAAATCAGCCACTGAAGCTTTCTTT.

Judged by abundance, this clone is medium-sized. The genes are TRBV14 and TRBJ1-4; 7 bases are shared with TRBD1. Losses at the gene ends were 4 bases for V and 8 bases for J; bases not matched to a gene: 19. The germline gives CDR1 SGHDN, CDR2 FVKESK. CDR3 size: 18 residues. The CDR3 nucleotides are TGTGCCAGCAGCCTGGGGAGGGGGCGCAGCCTTGGAAACGAAAAACTGTTTTTT. Its translation is CASSLGRGRSLGNEKLFF.

This clone was counted only a few times. The J gene is TRBJ1-1, the V gene TRBV7-6, with a possible D match to TRBD1 (5 bases). With 5 bases removed from V and 4 bases from J, the gap between germline ends came to 11 bases. Per the germline V gene, CDR1 is SGHVS and CDR2 is FNYEAQ. The length of the CDR3 is 13 residues. CDR3 protein: CASSPLGGTEAFF. As DNA, the CDR3 is TGTGCCAGCAGCCCCTTGGGGGGCACTGAAGCTTTCTTT.

The chain uses TRBV5-6 and TRBJ1-2, with a tentative D call TRBD1 (5 bases). Per germline, CDR1 SGHDT and CDR2 YYEEEE. Deletions cut 4 bases from V and 0 bases from J, with 13 bases between. This CDR3 has 15 residues. The CDR3 sequence: CASSLGGSTNYGYTF. The CDR3 DNA is TGTGCCAGCAGCCTGGGGGGGTCCACTAACTATGGCTACACCTTC.

In its sample, this clone was seen a few times. Here the CDR3 reads CASSFRQGVLYGYTF. DNA of the CDR3: TGTGCCAGCAGTTTTCGACAGGGCGTCCTCTATGGCTACACCTTC. The J gene is TRBJ1-2, the V gene TRBV28; TRBD1 matches at 7 bases. Germline trimming cut 3 bases from V and 4 bases from J; bases unmatched to any gene: 8. The CDR3 totals 15 residues. From germline, CDR1 is MDHEN and CDR2 SYDVKM.

The chain couples TRBV9 to TRBJ1-4, with D possibly matching TRBD1 (5 bases). V was shortened by 5 bases and J by 4 bases, with 12 bases between the two germline ends. Germline V lookup: CDR1 SGDLS, CDR2 YYNGEE. CDR3 length: 14 residues. CDR3 DNA: TGTGCCAGCAGTTCAGAGGGGAATAATGAAAAACTGTTTTTT. It codes for CASSSEGNNEKLFF.

By sample fraction, this clone is large. This chain connects TRBV11-2 to TRBJ2-2, with 8 nucleotides matching TRBD2. Trimming at V came to 1 base and at J to 3 bases, leaving 7 bases not matched to a gene. Germline lookup yields CDR1 SGHAT and CDR2 FQNNGV. This CDR3 spans 17 amino acids. CDR3 sequence: CASSLVGLRGDTGELFF. The CDR3 bases are TGTGCCAGCAGCTTAGTGGGGTTGCGGGGGGACACCGGGGAGCTGTTTTTT. Full variable domain (outside the CDR3, taken from reference TRBV11-2 and TRBJ2-2): EAGVAQSPRYKIIEKRQSVAFWCNPISGHATLYWYQQILGQGPKLLIQFQNNGVVDDSQLPKDRFSAERLKGVDSTLKIQPAKLEDSAVYLCASSLVGLRGDTGELFFGEGSRLTVL.

The chain couples TRBV11-2 to TRBJ1-1; 7 nucleotides match TRBD1. The CDR3 is 16 residues long. Germline V CDR1 and CDR2: SGHAT, FQNNGV. J gave up 1 base and V 3 bases, and 8 bases lay outside the gene matches. The CDR3 nucleotides read TGTGCCAGCAGCTTGGAATGGGGACAGTCGAACACTGAAGCTTTCTTT. Protein sequence: CASSLEWGQSNTEAFF.

This clone is large within its sample. This rearrangement joins TRBV7-9 to TRBJ2-3, with D unclear. Germline V CDR1 and CDR2: SEHNR, FQNEAQ (reference sequence). Trimming left V 3 bases short and J 2 bases short, with 12 bases between. The CDR3 sequence is 15 residues long. This CDR3 is CASSFPKSITDTQYF. In nucleotides, the CDR3 is TGTGCCAGCAGCTTCCCTAAATCTATCACAGATACGCAGTATTTT.

This clone has just a few counts. The rearrangement joins TRBV11-1 to TRBJ2-1; tentatively, D is TRBD2 (6 bases). The CDR3 length is 15 residues. V was pared by 5 bases and J by 9 bases, with 20 bases between. Germline loops: CDR1 SGHAT, CDR2 FQDESV (reference sequence). The CDR3 coding sequence is TGTGCCAGCAGCGCCCCCGGAGGGGCCCCTACTGAGCAGTTCTTC. It encodes CASSAPGGAPTEQFF.

The chain links TRBV5-1 to TRBJ2-1; TRBD2 aligns across 8 bases. Trimming removed 1 base from V and 0 bases from J; junction bases left unmatched: 12. CDR1 is SGHRS and CDR2 is YFSETQ in the germline V gene. This CDR3 is 19 amino acids long. In nucleotides, the CDR3 is TGCGCCAGCAGCTTGATTTCCAGCGGGGGCCTGAGCTCCTACAATGAGCAGTTCTTC. This codes for CASSLISSGGLSSYNEQFF.

The chain joins TRBV6-7 to TRBJ2-3, with 9 bases aligning to TRBD1. TRBV6-7 is labeled an ORF, and its function is uncertain. This CDR3 is built from 15 residues. Trimming took 2 bases from V and 4 from J; bases not matched to a gene: 4. CDR3 loop: CASSYGTGSPDTQYF. CDR3 coding DNA: TGTGCCAGCAGTTACGGGACAGGGTCTCCAGATACGCAGTATTTT.

The gene calls are TRBV19 and TRBJ2-1, with D maybe TRBD2 (5 bases). The CDR3 contains 13 residues. Per the germline V gene, CDR1 is LNHDA and CDR2 is SQIVND (reference sequence). V was pared by 7 bases and J by 5 bases, with 12 bases between. The DNA for the CDR3 is TGTGCCAGTACCCCGGGAAGGAACAATGAGCAGTTCTTC. It translates to CASTPGRNNEQFF.

This clone was found once. A far larger clone is just one base off, so this is likely a read error. V usage is TRBV5-1 and J usage is TRBJ2-1; 8 bases are shared with TRBD2. Per the germline V gene, CDR1 is SGHRS and CDR2 is YFSETQ. The CDR3 length is 15 residues. The CDR3 reads CASSLGSGAYNEQFF. In DNA, the CDR3 is TGTGCCAGCAGCTTGGGTAGCGGGGCCTACAATGAGCAGTTCTTC.

On this clone: Mismatch with germline at one junction end may stem from a read error. The chain has TRBV11-1 and TRBJ2-3, with a tentative D call TRBD2 (7 bases). The CDR3 has 17 amino acids. CDR1 and CDR2 (germline): SGHAT, FQDESV (reference sequence). The CDR3 is CASSVAGGGGPTDTQYF. Here the CDR3 DNA reads TGTGCCAGCAGCGTAGCTGGGGGCGGGGGACCCACAGATACGCAGTATTTT.

The chain combines TRBV5-6 with TRBJ1-1; possible D gene TRBD1, 5 bases. The germline gives CDR1 SGHDT, CDR2 YYEEEE. V shed 4 bases and J shed 4 bases, with 11 bases lying between them. There are 13 residues in the CDR3. CDR3: CASSPLGGTEAFF. The CDR3 coding sequence is TGTGCCAGCAGCCCCTTGGGGGGCACTGAAGCTTTCTTT.

This clone is deemed hyperexpanded (1% or more). V usage is TRBV11-1 and J usage is TRBJ2-2; 11 bases line up with TRBD2. The length of the CDR3 is 15 residues. J gave up 7 bases and V 4 bases, and 5 bases lay outside the gene matches. From germline, CDR1 is SGHAT and CDR2 FQDESV (reference sequence). The CDR3 loop is CASSSTSGSGGELFF. The CDR3 nucleotides are TGTGCCAGCAGCTCAACTAGCGGGAGTGGCGGGGAGCTGTTTTTT.